The clone carrying this T cell receptor beta chain has only a few counts. Its antigen is as yet unknown. This CDR3 comprises 13 residues. J was trimmed by 11 bases and V by 6 bases; bases with no gene match: 10. Germline loops: CDR1 MNHEY, CDR2 SVGAGI. The use of a sample-barcoded 5' primer and a J-beta primer mix characterized a second PCR of roughly 6 to 11 cycles. Every sample gave at least 3 million paired-end reads containing CDR3. Each CDR3 protein gets one entry after TCRdb re-called the 5' RACE reads with MiXCR. There are fewer than 750,000 distinct CDR3 sequences in the sample; less than 60% occur only once, and roughly 24% lies in the top ten. Each sample used at least 6 million PBMCs. The data originate from a study of blood T cells in healthy people across ages. Study-level points and caveats: A greater number of naive CD4+ cells and higher diversity distinguished long-lived donors from aged donors.

The chain recombines TRBV6-5 with TRBJ1-1, with 9 bases that match TRBD1. The sequenced sample was blood. This sequence originates from a man older than 75 in good health. The CDR3 loop reads CASSPGTGRVAFF. Here the CDR3 DNA reads TGTGCCAGCAGCCCCGGGACAGGGAGGGTGGCTTTCTTT.